This is a list of T cell receptor beta chains from one sample in a study of a mutant IDH1 vaccine in newly diagnosed glioma. The assay was immunoSEQ multiplex PCR, and TCRdb's table has in-frame clones only and misses some. The data contain about 36,000 clones, 78% of them singletons. Source: PBMCs, taken from a glioma patient treated with radiotherapy, temozolomide or both. The receptors derive from a man aged 40-55 years with glioma. Some clones in this sample may be carry-over from other donors' samples. CDR3s leave out the opening cysteine and the closing phenylalanine or tryptophan.

V: TRBV25-1; J: TRBJ1-4; CDR3: ASAQGEWNEKLF
V: TRBV2; J: TRBJ1-1; CDR3: ASSPPGEMNTEAF
V: TRBV30; J: TRBJ1-5; CDR3: AWSVLGDTSNQPQH
V: TRBV10-2; J: TRBJ2-7; CDR3: ASSDSYHSYEQY
V: TRBV18; J: TRBJ1-4; CDR3: ASSPGPGQLNEKLF
V: TRBV18; J: TRBJ1-2; CDR3: ASLHRDITGSGYT
V: TRBV5-4; J: TRBJ2-7; CDR3: ASSPAADYEQY
V: TRBV7-2; J: TRBJ1-2; CDR3: ASSLSSADYGYT
V: TRBV6-6; J: TRBJ2-3; CDR3: ASKRTDTQY
V: TRBV11-2; J: TRBJ1-1; CDR3: ASSPVRAEAF
V: TRBV5-1; J: TRBJ2-2; CDR3: ASSLKIGLAGPASTGELF
V: TRBV6-6; J: TRBJ1-5; CDR3: ASSYSAGYQPQH
V: TRBV7-9; J: TRBJ1-2; CDR3: ASTVGGWNYGYT
V: TRBV20-1; J: TRBJ1-2; CDR3: SATPNYGYT
V: TRBV7-2; J: TRBJ2-3; CDR3: ASSLVEGRTDTQY
V: TRBV7-8; J: TRBJ1-1; CDR3: ASSLTMNTEAF